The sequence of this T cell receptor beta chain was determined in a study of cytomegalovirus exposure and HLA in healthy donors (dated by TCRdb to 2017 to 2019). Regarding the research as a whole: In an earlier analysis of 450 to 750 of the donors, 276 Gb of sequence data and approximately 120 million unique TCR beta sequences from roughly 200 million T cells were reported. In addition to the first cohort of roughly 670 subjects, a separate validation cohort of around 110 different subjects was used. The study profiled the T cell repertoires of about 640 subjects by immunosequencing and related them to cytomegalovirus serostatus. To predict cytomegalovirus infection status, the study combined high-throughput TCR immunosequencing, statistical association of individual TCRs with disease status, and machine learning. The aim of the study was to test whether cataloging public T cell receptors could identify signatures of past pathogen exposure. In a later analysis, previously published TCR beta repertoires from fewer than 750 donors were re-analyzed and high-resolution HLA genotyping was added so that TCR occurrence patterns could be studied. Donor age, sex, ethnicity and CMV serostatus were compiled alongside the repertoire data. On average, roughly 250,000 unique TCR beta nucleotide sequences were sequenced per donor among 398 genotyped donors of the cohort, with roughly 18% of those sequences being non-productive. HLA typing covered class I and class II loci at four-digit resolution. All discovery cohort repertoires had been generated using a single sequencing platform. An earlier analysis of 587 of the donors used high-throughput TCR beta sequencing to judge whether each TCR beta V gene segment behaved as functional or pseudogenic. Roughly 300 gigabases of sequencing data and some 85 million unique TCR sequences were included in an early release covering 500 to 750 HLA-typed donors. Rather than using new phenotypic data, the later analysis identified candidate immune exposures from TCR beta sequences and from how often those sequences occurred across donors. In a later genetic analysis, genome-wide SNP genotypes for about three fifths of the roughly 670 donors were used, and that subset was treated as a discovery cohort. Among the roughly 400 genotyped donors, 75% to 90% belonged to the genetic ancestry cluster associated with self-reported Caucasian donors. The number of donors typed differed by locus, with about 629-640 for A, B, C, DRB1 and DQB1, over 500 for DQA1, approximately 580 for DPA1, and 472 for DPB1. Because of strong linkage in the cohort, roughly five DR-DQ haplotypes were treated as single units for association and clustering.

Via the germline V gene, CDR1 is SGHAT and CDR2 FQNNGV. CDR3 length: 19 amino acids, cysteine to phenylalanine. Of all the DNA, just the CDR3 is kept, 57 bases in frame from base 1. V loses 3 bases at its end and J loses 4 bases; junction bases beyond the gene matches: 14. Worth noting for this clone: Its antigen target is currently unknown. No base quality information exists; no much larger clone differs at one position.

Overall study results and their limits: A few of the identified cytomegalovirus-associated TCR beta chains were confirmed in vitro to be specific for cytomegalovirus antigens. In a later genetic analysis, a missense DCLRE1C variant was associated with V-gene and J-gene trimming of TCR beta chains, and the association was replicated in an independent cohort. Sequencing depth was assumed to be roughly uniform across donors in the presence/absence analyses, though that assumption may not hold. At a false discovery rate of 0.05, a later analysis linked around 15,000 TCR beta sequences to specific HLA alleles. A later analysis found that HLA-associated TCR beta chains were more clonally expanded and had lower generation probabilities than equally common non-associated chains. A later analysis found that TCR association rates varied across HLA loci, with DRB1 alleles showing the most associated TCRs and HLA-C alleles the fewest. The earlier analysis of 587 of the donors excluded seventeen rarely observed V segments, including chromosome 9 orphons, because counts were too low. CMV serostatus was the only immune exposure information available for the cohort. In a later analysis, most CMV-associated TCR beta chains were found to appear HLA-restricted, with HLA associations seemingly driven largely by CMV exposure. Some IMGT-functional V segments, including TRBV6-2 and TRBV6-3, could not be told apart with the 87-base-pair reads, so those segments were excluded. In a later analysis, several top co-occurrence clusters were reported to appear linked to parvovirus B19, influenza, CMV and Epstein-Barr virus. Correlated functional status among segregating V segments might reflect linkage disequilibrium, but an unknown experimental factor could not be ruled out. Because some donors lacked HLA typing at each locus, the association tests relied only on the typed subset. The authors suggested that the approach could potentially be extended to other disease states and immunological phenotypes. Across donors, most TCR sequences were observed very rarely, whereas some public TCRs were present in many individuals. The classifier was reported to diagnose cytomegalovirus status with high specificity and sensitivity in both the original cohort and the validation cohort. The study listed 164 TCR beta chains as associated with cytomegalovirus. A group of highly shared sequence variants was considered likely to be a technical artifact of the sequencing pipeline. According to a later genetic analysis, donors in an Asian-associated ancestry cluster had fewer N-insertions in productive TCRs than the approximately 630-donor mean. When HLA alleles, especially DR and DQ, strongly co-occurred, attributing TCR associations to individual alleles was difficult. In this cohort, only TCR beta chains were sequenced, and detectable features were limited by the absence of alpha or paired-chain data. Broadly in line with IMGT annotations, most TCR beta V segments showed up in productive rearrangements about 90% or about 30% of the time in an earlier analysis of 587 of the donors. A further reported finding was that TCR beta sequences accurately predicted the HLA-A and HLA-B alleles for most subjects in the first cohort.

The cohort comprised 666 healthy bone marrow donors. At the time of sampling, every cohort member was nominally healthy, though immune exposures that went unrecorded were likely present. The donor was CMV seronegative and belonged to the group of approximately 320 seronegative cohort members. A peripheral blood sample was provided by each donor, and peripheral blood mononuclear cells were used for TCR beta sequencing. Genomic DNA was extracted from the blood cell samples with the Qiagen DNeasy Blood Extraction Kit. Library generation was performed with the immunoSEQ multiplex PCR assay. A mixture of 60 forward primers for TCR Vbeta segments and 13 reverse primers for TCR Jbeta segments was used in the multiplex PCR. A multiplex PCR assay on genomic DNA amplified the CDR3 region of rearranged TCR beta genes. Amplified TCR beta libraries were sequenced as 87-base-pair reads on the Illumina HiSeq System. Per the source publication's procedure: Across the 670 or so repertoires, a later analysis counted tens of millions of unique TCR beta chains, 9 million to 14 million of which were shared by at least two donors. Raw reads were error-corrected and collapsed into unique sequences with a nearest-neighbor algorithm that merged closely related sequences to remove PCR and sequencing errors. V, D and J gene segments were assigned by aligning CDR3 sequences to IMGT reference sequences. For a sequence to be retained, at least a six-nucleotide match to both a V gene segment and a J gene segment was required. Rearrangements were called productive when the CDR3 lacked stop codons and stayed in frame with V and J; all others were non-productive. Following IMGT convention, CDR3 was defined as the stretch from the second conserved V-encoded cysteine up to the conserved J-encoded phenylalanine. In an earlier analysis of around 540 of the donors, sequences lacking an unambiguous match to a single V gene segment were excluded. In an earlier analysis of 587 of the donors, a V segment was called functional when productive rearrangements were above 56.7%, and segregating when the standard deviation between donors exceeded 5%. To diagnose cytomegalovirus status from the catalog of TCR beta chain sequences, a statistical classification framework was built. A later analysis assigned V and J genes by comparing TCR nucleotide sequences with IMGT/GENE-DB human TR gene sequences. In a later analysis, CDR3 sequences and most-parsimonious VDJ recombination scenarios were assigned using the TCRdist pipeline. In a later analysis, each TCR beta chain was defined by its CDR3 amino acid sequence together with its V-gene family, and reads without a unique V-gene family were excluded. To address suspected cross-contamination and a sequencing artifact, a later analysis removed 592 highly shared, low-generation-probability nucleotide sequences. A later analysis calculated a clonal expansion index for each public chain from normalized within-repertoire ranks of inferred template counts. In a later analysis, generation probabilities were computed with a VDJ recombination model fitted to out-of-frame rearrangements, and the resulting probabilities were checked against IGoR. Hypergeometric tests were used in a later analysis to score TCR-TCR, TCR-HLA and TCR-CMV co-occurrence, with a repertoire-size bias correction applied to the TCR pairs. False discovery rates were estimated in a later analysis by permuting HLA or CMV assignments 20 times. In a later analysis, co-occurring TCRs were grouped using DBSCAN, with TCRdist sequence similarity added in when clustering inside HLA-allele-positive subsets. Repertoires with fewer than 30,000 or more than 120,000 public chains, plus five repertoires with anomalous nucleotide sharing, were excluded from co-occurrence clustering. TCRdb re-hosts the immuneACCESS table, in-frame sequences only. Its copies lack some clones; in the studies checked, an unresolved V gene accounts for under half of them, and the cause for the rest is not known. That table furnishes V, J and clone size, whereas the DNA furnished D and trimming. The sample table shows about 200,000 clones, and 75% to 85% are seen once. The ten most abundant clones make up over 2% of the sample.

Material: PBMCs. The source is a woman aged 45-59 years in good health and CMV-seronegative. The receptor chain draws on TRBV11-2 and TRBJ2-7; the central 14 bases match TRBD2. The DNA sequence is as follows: TGTGCCAGCAGCTTGGCGAGACTAGCGGGAGGGCCTCGAGGATACGAGCAGTACTTC. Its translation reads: CASSLARLAGGPRGYEQYF.